This T cell receptor (beta chain) derives from a study of T cell repertoires in cytomegalovirus infection. Study-level background: Public TCR beta signatures provided an indication of both CMV infection and a matching HLA type. Whole-study results and caveats: Individuals carrying CMV plus the relevant HLA were identified by cumulative frequency of public TCR beta families. Dominating the ex vivo response were TCR beta clonotypes that were CMV-specific and HLA-C-restricted.

On this clonotype itself: The antigen is unknown.

This CDR3 comprises 15 residues. With 3 bases clipped from V and 4 bases from J, the junction kept 7 bases outside the gene matches. MiXCR was run by TCRdb on the reads, yielding one entry per CDR3 protein. The sample holds roughly 640,000 distinct CDR3 sequences, about 24% seen once. The sample comprised CD8+ T cells from PBMCs. This sequence joins TRBV12-3 or TRBV12-4 and TRBJ2-5; TRBD1 matches 8 bases. The source is a human donor in good health (CMV status not recorded). Some clones in this sample may be carry-over from other donors' samples. The DNA of the CDR3 is TGTGCCAGCAGTTTTCTGGACAGGGAAGGAGAGACCCAGTACTTC. It is translated as CASSFLDREGETQYF.